This entry lists 25 T cell receptor beta chains sequenced from one sample in a study of sequential checkpoint blockade in melanoma. The sample's treatment: randomized to nivolumab then ipilimumab (arm A) or the reverse (arm B). Only in-frame clones appear in the TCRdb table, and some are missing; sequencing was by immunoSEQ multiplex PCR. The data show about 18,000 clones, roughly 69% seen once. Specimen: CD8+ T cells sorted from blood (inferred from file names), collected from a patient given nivolumab and ipilimumab in sequence. The receptors come from a human donor with melanoma.

This clone was seen just once. This sequence joins TRBV28 and TRBJ1-5, with a tentative D call TRBD1 (5 bases). Deletions cut 5 bases from V and 7 bases from J, with 15 bases between. Germline lookup yields CDR1 MDHEN and CDR2 SYDVKM. CDR3 length: 14 residues. The CDR3 reads CASSARVGLQPQHF. Here the CDR3 DNA reads TGTGCCAGCAGTGCCCGGGTGGGGCTCCAGCCCCAGCATTTT.

This clone was seen just once. The chain has TRBV9 and TRBJ2-3; 14 positions match TRBD2. Germline V gives CDR1 SGDLS, CDR2 YYNGEE. The CDR3 loop spans 18 amino acids. The J segment lost 2 bases and the V segment lost 2 bases, leaving 7 bases of the junction unmatched. This CDR3 reads CASSVPTSGRASTDTQYF. The DNA for the CDR3 is TGTGCCAGCAGCGTTCCGACTAGCGGGAGGGCCTCCACAGATACGCAGTATTTT.

This sequence joins TRBV5-8 and TRBJ2-5, with 9 bases lining up with TRBD1. CDR1 and CDR2 from the germline V gene are SGHTS and YDEGEE. Germline trimming cut 4 bases from V and 5 bases from J; bases unmatched to any gene: 9. The CDR3 has 15 amino acids. CDR3 in amino acids: CASSILGQGKETQYF. The CDR3 bases are TGTGCCAGCAGCATACTGGGACAGGGCAAGGAGACCCAGTACTTC.

The CDR3 loop is CASTGQGTKNIQYF. For the CDR3, the DNA is TGTGCCAGCACCGGACAGGGGACCAAAAACATTCAGTACTTC. The chain carries TRBV6-5 and TRBJ2-4, with TRBD1 identical over 9 bases. Germline CDR1 and CDR2: MNHEY and SVGAGI. The V segment lost 7 bases and the J segment 2 bases; nucleotides outside the gene matches: 3. This CDR3 is built from 14 residues.

The CDR3 DNA sequence: TGCGCCAGCCGAGAAGCAGGGAACGGGGAGCTGTTTTTT. It encodes CASREAGNGELFF. The chain recombines TRBV4-1 with TRBJ2-2; the D gene is possibly TRBD1 (5 bases). The CDR3 has 13 residues. Germline V lookup: CDR1 MGHRA, CDR2 YSYEKL. Trimming removed 8 bases from V and 7 bases from J, with 14 bases in between.

The genes are TRBV25-1 and TRBJ2-7; 7 bases agree with TRBD1. V gave up 6 bases and J gave up 3 bases; unmatched junction bases: 8. The CDR3 sequence is 14 residues long. Germline-derived CDR1 and CDR2 are MGHDK and SYGVNS. The chain's CDR3 is CASSEQGIGYEQYF. The CDR3 DNA sequence: TGTGCCAGCAGCGAACAGGGGATCGGCTACGAGCAGTACTTC.

The chain couples TRBV28 to TRBJ2-7; 15 nucleotides agree with TRBD2. Germline V lookup: CDR1 MDHEN, CDR2 SYDVKM. The CDR3 runs 18 residues. J gave up 2 bases and V 1 base, and 6 bases lay outside the gene matches. CDR3 DNA: TGTGCCAGCAGTTTATTAGGAGGGACTAGCGGGAGGACCTACGAGCAGTACTTC. As protein: CASSLLGGTSGRTYEQYF.

The rearrangement joins TRBV5-6 to TRBJ1-1, with 8 bases identical to TRBD1. CDR1 SGHDT and CDR2 YYEEEE come from the germline V gene. The J segment lost 5 bases and the V segment lost 1 base, leaving 13 bases of the junction unmatched. The CDR3 totals 17 residues. CDR3 protein: CASSLREAGGRGTEAFF. The CDR3 DNA follows: TGTGCCAGCAGCTTGAGGGAAGCAGGGGGCCGAGGAACTGAAGCTTTCTTT.

V and J are TRBV28 and TRBJ2-7; 7 nucleotides line up with TRBD2. Germline V lookup: CDR1 MDHEN, CDR2 SYDVKM. This CDR3 has 15 residues. J was trimmed by 3 bases and V by 8 bases; bases with no gene match: 13. CDR3 coding DNA: TGTGCCAGCGCAGCCTGGGGGGGGGAGGTCTACGAGCAGTACTTC. Amino acids: CASAAWGGEVYEQYF.

The gene calls are TRBV9 and TRBJ1-1, with unresolved D. Per the germline V gene, CDR1 is SGDLS and CDR2 is YYNGEE. Deletions cut 0 bases from V and 6 bases from J, with 6 bases between. The CDR3 contains 12 residues. CDR3 protein: CASSVGGSEAFF. In DNA form, the CDR3 reads TGTGCCAGCAGCGTAGGAGGGTCTGAAGCTTTCTTT.

In its sample, this clone was seen once. The chain combines TRBV4-1 with TRBJ1-1; tentative D call: TRBD1 (6 bases). Germline V CDR1 and CDR2: MGHRA, YSYEKL. CDR3 length equals 14 residues. V was cut by 5 bases and J by 1 base, with 11 bases left in between. The CDR3 coding sequence is TGCGCCAGCAGCGTTGGACAGCAGAACACTGAAGCTTTCTTT. Its translation: CASSVGQQNTEAFF.

CDR3 sequence: CASSLFAGDETQYF. The CDR3 DNA is TGTGCCAGCAGTTTATTCGCGGGGGATGAGACCCAGTACTTC. The chain recombines TRBV27 with TRBJ2-5; TRBD2 matches 7 bases. The V gene end was trimmed by 1 base and the J gene end by 5 bases; junction bases not matched to a gene: 4. The CDR3 runs 14 residues. The germline CDR1 and CDR2 sequences are MNHEY and SMNVEV (reference sequence).

The rearrangement joins TRBV9 to TRBJ1-1; 10 nucleotides align to TRBD1. This CDR3 is 15 amino acids long. CDR1 is SGDLS, CDR2 YYNGEE, per germline. The ends lost 3 bases at V and 3 bases at J; junction bases unmatched: 5. In DNA form, the CDR3 reads TGTGCCAGCAGCGCCGGGACAGGGGAGGACACTGAAGCTTTCTTT. Protein sequence: CASSAGTGEDTEAFF.

This chain uses TRBV7-9 with TRBJ2-5, with a possible D match to TRBD1 (6 bases). The DNA end is a closer match to TRBJ2-7, so the J assignment may be wrong. The CDR3 has 12 residues. CDR1 and CDR2 (germline): SEHNR, FQNEAQ (reference sequence). As DNA, the CDR3 is TGTGCCAGCAGCCCGACAGGCTACGAGCAGTACTTC. This translates into CASSPTGYEQYF.

This chain connects TRBV9 to TRBJ2-7, with D tentatively TRBD1 (6 bases). CDR1 SGDLS and CDR2 YYNGEE come from the germline V gene. The CDR3 has 15 residues. V lost 1 base and J 4 bases, leaving 15 bases between the germline ends. The CDR3 protein is CASSVSGFRGYEQYF. The CDR3 coding sequence is TGTGCCAGCAGCGTATCGGGGTTCAGGGGATACGAGCAGTACTTC. The whole variable domain, remainder taken from reference TRBV9 and TRBJ2-7, is DSGVTQTPKHLITATGQRVTLRCSPRSGDLSVYWYQQSLDQGLQFLIQYYNGEERAKGNILERFSAQQFPDLHSELNLSSLELGDSALYFCASSVSGFRGYEQYFGPGTRLTVT.

V is TRBV4-3 and J is TRBJ2-5, with 9 bases fitting TRBD1. CDR3 length: 20 residues. CDR1 and CDR2 (germline): LGHNA, YSLEER. V dropped 0 bases and J dropped 0; count of bases not matched to a gene: 14. The CDR3 DNA is TGCGCCAGCAGCCAAGATTGGGACAGGGAGTACAAGCGAGACCAAGAGACCCAGTACTTC. Residues: CASSQDWDREYKRDQETQYF.

The rearrangement joins TRBV27 to TRBJ2-7; 10 nucleotides match TRBD1. This CDR3 contains 15 residues. The germline gives CDR1 MNHEY, CDR2 SMNVEV (reference sequence). With V trimmed by 7 bases and J by 5 bases, 11 bases remained unmatched. The CDR3 protein is CASTSQGTGENEQYF. The CDR3 region has the DNA TGTGCCAGCACCAGCCAAGGGACAGGGGAAAACGAGCAGTACTTC.

The sample holds one count of this clone. The J gene is TRBJ1-2, the V gene TRBV5-3; D uncertain. TRBV5-3 is an ORF; its function is uncertain. This CDR3 region has 16 residues. V lost 7 bases and J lost 4, with 23 bases in between. CDR3 in amino acids: CARAGGVVRKIYGYTF. The CDR3 DNA is TGTGCCAGAGCGGGCGGAGTGGTGAGAAAGATCTATGGCTACACCTTC.

About this clone itself: Just one base apart from a much larger clone, this may be a read error. This chain links TRBV7-9 with TRBJ2-7; a possible D gene is TRBD1 (6 bases). Germline values: CDR1 SEHNR, CDR2 FQNEAQ (reference sequence). V was clipped by 4 bases and J by 2 bases, with 12 bases between them. The CDR3 is made up of 14 amino acids. In nucleotides, the CDR3 is TGTGCCAGCAGCTGGGGCACAGGGACCTACGAGCAGTACTTC. Translating it yields CASSWGTGTYEQYF.

The V gene is TRBV5-1, the J gene TRBJ1-4, with D maybe TRBD1 (5 bases). Germline V gene data show CDR1 as SGHRS and CDR2 as YFSETQ. Trimming took off 0 bases at V and 6 bases at J, with 15 bases between the two ends. The CDR3 covers 16 residues. CDR3 amino acids: CASSLAGLLGDEKLFF. The DNA of the CDR3 is TGCGCCAGCAGCTTGGCGGGACTTTTAGGGGATGAAAAACTGTTTTTT.

The rearrangement uses TRBV6-6 and TRBJ1-4, with no clear D. Germline V gives CDR1 MNHNY, CDR2 SVGAGI (reference sequence). V was clipped by 5 bases and J by 5 bases, with 12 bases between them. There are 14 residues in the CDR3. Here the CDR3 reads CASSAWAPNEKLFF. CDR3 DNA: TGTGCCAGCAGTGCCTGGGCCCCGAATGAAAAACTGTTTTTT.

Here the CDR3 DNA reads TGTGCCAGCAGTTTAATGGGGTCGGGGTATGGCTACACCTTC. Its translation is CASSLMGSGYGYTF. The chain has TRBV28 and TRBJ1-2; no reliable D call. The CDR3 totals 14 residues. The germline gives CDR1 MDHEN, CDR2 SYDVKM. V was shortened by 2 bases and J by 5 bases, with 12 bases between the two germline ends.

Only a few counts were recorded for this clone. V gene TRBV15 combines with J gene TRBJ2-6, with D possibly matching TRBD2 (6 bases). Trimming left V 5 bases short and J 3 bases short, with 14 bases between. The CDR3 has 16 amino acids. The germline gives CDR1 LNHNV, CDR2 YYDKDF (reference sequence). The CDR3 spells CATSGPRGGGANVLTF. As DNA, the CDR3 is TGTGCCACCAGCGGCCCGAGGGGAGGTGGGGCCAACGTCCTGACTTTC.

The chain carries TRBV23-1 and TRBJ1-2; a possible D gene is TRBD1 (6 bases). TRBV23-1 is known as an ORF, though its function is uncertain. Trimming stripped 7 bases from V and 4 bases from J, with 16 bases between. This CDR3 comprises 14 residues. The DNA of the CDR3 is TGCGCCAGCAAAGAACAGGGACCGTTCTATGGCTACACCTTC. Protein product: CASKEQGPFYGYTF.

This clone has only a few counts. The V gene is TRBV18, the J gene TRBJ2-1; 8 bases are a match to TRBD2. The CDR3 covers 16 residues. V shed 0 bases and J 4 bases; nucleotides not matched to a gene: 5. Per germline, CDR1 KGHSH and CDR2 LQKENI. This CDR3 is CASSPPTGGGYNEQFF. In DNA, the CDR3 is TGTGCCAGCTCACCACCCACCGGGGGGGGGTACAATGAGCAGTTCTTC.